The 9 T cell receptor beta chains given below trace back to one sample, sequenced in a study of response to subunit inactivated influenza vaccine. TCRdb fed the RT-PCR reads into MiXCR, producing one record per CDR3 protein. The sample records a few hundred thousand distinct CDR3 sequences, approximately 10% being singletons. The same data also went into a second study, on T cells expressing NK-cell markers. From that paper: TCR beta cDNA was generated via 5'RACE template switching incorporating UMIs.

Sequenced here: PBMCs from blood, sampled on the day of vaccination. The source of these receptors is a man in his fifties who received an inactivated influenza vaccine.

The table lists this clonotype with a few counts. The V call is TRBV29-1, the J call TRBJ2-2; tentatively, D is TRBD2 (6 bases). The germline V and J ends were trimmed by 6 bases and 7 bases, with 18 bases remaining between them. The CDR3 length is 14 residues. Germline V gene data show CDR1 as SQVTM and CDR2 as ANQGSEA. The CDR3 protein is CSVLPGLPGGELFF. CDR3 nucleotides: TGCAGCGTGCTACCGGGACTCCCGGGCGGGGAGCTGTTTTTT.

This clonotype has only a few counts. This chain uses TRBV25-1 with TRBJ2-5, with 7 bases fitting TRBD2. Germline loops: CDR1 MGHDK, CDR2 SYGVNS. Trimming cost V 3 bases and J 7 bases; bases outside gene matches: 5. The CDR3 spans 13 residues. CDR3 sequence (DNA): TGTGCCAGCAGTGATTTCAGGGAGGGGACCCAGTACTTC. Protein sequence: CASSDFREGTQYF.

This clonotype was counted at least ten times. The CDR3 coding sequence is TGTGCCAGCGAACGGCTCGAGGGTAATCAGCCCCAGCATTTT. Protein product: CASERLEGNQPQHF. The rearrangement uses TRBV6-1 and TRBJ1-5; D remains ambiguous. Trimming removed 8 bases from V and 4 bases from J, with 15 bases in between. This CDR3 has 14 amino acids. Germline V gives CDR1 MNHNS, CDR2 SASEGT.

This clonotype was seen more than once but under ten times. The chain links TRBV4-2 to TRBJ2-5, with TRBD1 as a possible D gene (5 bases). V was trimmed by 1 base and J by 2 bases, leaving 11 bases between them. Germline loops: CDR1 LGHNA, CDR2 YNFKEQ. The CDR3 length is 15 residues. The CDR3 bases are TGTGCCAGCAGCCAAGTCGCAGGGCAACAAGAGACCCAGTACTTC. Its translation: CASSQVAGQQETQYF.

About this clonotype: An end of the junction does not agree with germline; a read error may underlie this. V usage is TRBV10-3 and J usage is TRBJ2-1; D tentatively reads TRBD1 or TRBD2 (6 bases each). The CDR3 length is 17 residues. Per the germline V gene, CDR1 is ENHRY and CDR2 is SYGVKD. The CDR3 here is CVISDGSGGGSYNEQFF. CDR3 bases: TGTGTCATCAGTGATGGGTCAGGAGGGGGCTCCTACAATGAGCAGTTCTTC.

This clonotype was recorded a few times. The chain couples TRBV4-1 to TRBJ2-7, with 7 bases that match TRBD1. The CDR3 runs to 16 residues. From germline, CDR1 is MGHRA and CDR2 YSYEKL. Trimming cost V 1 base and J 1 base; bases outside gene matches: 7. DNA of the CDR3: TGCGCCAGCAGCCAAGGTGACAGGGCCGTTTCCTACGAGCAGTACTTC. It codes for CASSQGDRAVSYEQYF.

This clonotype was picked up a small number of times. The V call is TRBV7-9, the J call TRBJ2-7; weak D call: TRBD1 (5 bases). Trimming left V 1 base short and J 7 bases short, with 14 bases between. Germline V CDR1 and CDR2: SEHNR, FQNEAQ (reference sequence). The CDR3 covers 14 residues. The CDR3 loop is CASSLGQGLREQYF. The CDR3 DNA sequence: TGTGCCAGCAGCTTAGGTCAGGGATTGCGGGAGCAGTACTTC.

This clonotype was observed a handful of times. The chain combines TRBV7-9 with TRBJ1-6; tentative D call: TRBD1 (5 bases). The germline V gene encodes CDR1 SEHNR and CDR2 FQNEAQ (reference sequence). The CDR3 has 13 amino acids. The V end lost 4 bases, the J end lost 14 bases, and 15 bases lay between the germline ends. CDR3 sequence reads: CASSYYLDRSLHF. The CDR3 DNA reads TGTGCCAGCAGCTATTATCTCGACAGATCCCTCCACTTT.

The CDR3 protein is CASSRTSTSQVQFF. The DNA of the CDR3 is TGTGCCAGCAGCCGCACTTCAACTAGTCAAGTTCAGTTCTTC. The V gene is TRBV7-3, the J gene TRBJ2-1; maybe TRBD2 (5 bases). The V and J ends lost 5 bases and 13 bases respectively, with 21 bases between them. The germline gives CDR1 SGHTA, CDR2 FQGTGA. CDR3 size: 14 residues.